The 5 T cell receptor beta chains presented below share a single source sample, sequenced in a study of T cell changes during pregnancy in multiple sclerosis. Assay used: immunoSEQ multiplex PCR; TCRdb lists only in-frame clones, some missing. The sample lists fewer than 90,000 clones; about 93% were seen once. This specimen was peripheral blood, taken in the first trimester of pregnancy. The receptors come from a female donor with multiple sclerosis, enrolled in a pregnancy study.

This chain links TRBV9 with TRBJ2-3; 7 bases agree with TRBD2. Trimming at V came to 0 bases and at J to 4 bases, leaving 8 bases not matched to a gene. The CDR3 loop spans 16 amino acids. Germline CDR1 SGDLS, CDR2 YYNGEE. The CDR3 DNA follows: TGTGCCAGCAGCGTAGTAGGCGGGAGTATGGCAGATACGCAGTATTTT. Amino acid sequence: CASSVVGGSMADTQYF.

This sequence joins TRBV6-1 and TRBJ1-5, with D unresolved. Per germline, CDR1 MNHNS and CDR2 SASEGT. This CDR3 comprises 17 residues. The V gene lost 4 bases and the J gene lost 0 bases, with 16 bases spanning the gap. The CDR3, as DNA: TGTGCCAGCAGTGCTGATCACAGCCCCTATAGCAATCAGCCCCAGCATTTT. Translation gives CASSADHSPYSNQPQHF.

The V gene is TRBV5-4, the J gene TRBJ1-2; 8 bases agree with TRBD1. The CDR3 length is 15 residues. Germline CDR1 and CDR2: SGHNT and YYREEE (reference sequence). Trimming at V came to 0 bases and at J to 6 bases, leaving 7 bases not matched to a gene. CDR3 coding DNA: TGTGCCAGCAGCTTGGTGGGGTCAGGGGGCCATGGCTACACCTTC. Its translation: CASSLVGSGGHGYTF. The entire variable domain, with the rest obtained from reference TRBV5-4 and TRBJ1-2, is as follows: ETGVTQSPTHLIKTRGQQVTLRCSSQSGHNTVSWYQQALGQGPQFIFQYYREEENGRGNFPPRFSGLQFPNYSSELNVNALELDDSALYLCASSLVGSGGHGYTFGSGTRLTVV.

This rearrangement joins TRBV2 to TRBJ2-7; 8 nucleotides match TRBD1. Germline lookup yields CDR1 SNHLY and CDR2 FYNNEI. V shed 7 bases and J 0 bases; nucleotides not matched to a gene: 5. The length of the CDR3 is 14 residues. CDR3 coding DNA: TGTGCCAGCATTAGGACAGGGAGCTCCTACGAGCAGTACTTC. Its protein product is CASIRTGSSYEQYF.

The rearrangement links TRBV28 to TRBJ2-7; 10 bases match TRBD2. Germline-derived CDR1 and CDR2 are MDHEN and SYDVKM. V gave up 4 bases and J gave up 3 bases; unmatched junction bases: 9. The CDR3 covers 16 residues. The CDR3 DNA is TGTGCCAGCAGTTCCCGGACTAGCGGACCTGTCTACGAGCAGTACTTC. Its protein product is CASSSRTSGPVYEQYF.